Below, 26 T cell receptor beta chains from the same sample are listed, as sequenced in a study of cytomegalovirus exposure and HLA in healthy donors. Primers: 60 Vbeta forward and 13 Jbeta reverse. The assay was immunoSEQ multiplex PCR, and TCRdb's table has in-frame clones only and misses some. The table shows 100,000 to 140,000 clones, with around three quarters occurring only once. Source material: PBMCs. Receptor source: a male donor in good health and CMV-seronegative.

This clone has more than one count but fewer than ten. CDR3 sequence reads: CASNRDREGKLFF. Written as DNA, the CDR3 is TGTGCCAGTAATAGGGACAGGGAAGGAAAACTGTTTTTT. This rearrangement joins TRBV19 to TRBJ1-4; 9 bases match TRBD1. The germline V gene encodes CDR1 LNHDA and CDR2 SQIVND (reference sequence). The trim removed 7 bases at V and 10 bases at J, leaving 7 bases unmatched. CDR3 length: 13 residues.

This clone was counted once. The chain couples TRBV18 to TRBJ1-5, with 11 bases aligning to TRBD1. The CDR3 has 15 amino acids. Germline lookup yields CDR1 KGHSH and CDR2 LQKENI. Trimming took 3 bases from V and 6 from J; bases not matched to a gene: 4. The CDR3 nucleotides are TGTGCCAGCTCACCCGGACAGGGGGCAGTTCAGCCCCAGCATTTT. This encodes CASSPGQGAVQPQHF.

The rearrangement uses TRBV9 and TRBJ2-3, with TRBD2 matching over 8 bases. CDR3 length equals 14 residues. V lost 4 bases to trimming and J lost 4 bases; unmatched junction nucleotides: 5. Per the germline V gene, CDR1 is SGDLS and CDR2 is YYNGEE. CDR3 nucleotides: TGTGCCAGCAGCCAAGCGGGAGAGGCAGATACGCAGTATTTT. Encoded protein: CASSQAGEADTQYF.

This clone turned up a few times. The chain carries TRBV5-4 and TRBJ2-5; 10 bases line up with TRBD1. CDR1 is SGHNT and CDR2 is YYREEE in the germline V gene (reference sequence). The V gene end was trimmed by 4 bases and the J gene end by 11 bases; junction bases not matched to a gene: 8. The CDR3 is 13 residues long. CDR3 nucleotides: TGTGCCAGCAGCCCTAACCCGGACAGGGGGCAGTACTTC. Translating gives CASSPNPDRGQYF.

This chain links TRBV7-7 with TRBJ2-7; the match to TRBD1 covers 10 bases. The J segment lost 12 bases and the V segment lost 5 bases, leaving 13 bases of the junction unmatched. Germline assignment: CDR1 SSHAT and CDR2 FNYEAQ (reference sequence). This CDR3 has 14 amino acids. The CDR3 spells CASSPGQGSLSLYF. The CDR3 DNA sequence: TGTGCCAGCAGCCCGGGACAGGGGAGTCTAAGTCTGTACTTC.

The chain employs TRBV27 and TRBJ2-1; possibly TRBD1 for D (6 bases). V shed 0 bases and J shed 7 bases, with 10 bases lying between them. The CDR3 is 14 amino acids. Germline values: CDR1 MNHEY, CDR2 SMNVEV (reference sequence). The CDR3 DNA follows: TGTGCCAGCAGTTTATCAGGCCAGGGGAATGAGCAGTTCTTC. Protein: CASSLSGQGNEQFF.

CDR3 DNA: TGTGCCAGCATGGACAGACGACAATCCGGGGCAGATACGCAGTATTTT. Encoded protein: CASMDRRQSGADTQYF. The chain links TRBV2 to TRBJ2-3, with a weak D call TRBD1 (6 bases). Trimming left V 7 bases short and J 4 bases short, with 21 bases between. CDR1 is SNHLY and CDR2 is FYNNEI in the germline V gene. This CDR3 contains 16 residues.

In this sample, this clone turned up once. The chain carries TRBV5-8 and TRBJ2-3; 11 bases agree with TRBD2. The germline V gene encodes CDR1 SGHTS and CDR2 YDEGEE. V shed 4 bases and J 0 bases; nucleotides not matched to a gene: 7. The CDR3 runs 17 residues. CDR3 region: CASSIPGTSGSTDTQYF. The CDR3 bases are TGTGCCAGCAGCATTCCCGGGACTAGCGGCAGCACAGATACGCAGTATTTT.

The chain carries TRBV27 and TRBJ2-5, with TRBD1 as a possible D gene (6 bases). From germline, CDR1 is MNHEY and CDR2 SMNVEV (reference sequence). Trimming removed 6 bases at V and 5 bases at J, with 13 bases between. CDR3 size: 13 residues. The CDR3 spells CASRQGVGETQYF. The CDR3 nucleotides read TGTGCCAGCAGACAGGGAGTAGGGGAGACCCAGTACTTC.

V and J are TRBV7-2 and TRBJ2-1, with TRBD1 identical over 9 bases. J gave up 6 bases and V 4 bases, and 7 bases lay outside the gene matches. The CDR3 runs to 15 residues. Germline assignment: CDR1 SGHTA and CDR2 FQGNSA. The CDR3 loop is CASSSLQGARNEQFF. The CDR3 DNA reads TGTGCCAGCAGCTCCTTACAGGGGGCGCGCAATGAGCAGTTCTTC.

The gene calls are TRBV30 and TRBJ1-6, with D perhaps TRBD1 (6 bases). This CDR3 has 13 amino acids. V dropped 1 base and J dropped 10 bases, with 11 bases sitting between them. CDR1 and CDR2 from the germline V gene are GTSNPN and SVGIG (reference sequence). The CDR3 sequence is CAWSEQGGSPLHF. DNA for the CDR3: TGTGCCTGGAGTGAACAGGGTGGCTCACCCCTCCACTTT.

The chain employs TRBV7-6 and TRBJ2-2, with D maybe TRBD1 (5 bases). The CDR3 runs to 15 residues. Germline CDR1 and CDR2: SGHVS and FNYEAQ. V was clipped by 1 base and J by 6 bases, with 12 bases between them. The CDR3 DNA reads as TGTGCCAGCAGCTTAGGGTTTGGGGCCCCCGGGGAGCTGTTTTTT. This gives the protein CASSLGFGAPGELFF.

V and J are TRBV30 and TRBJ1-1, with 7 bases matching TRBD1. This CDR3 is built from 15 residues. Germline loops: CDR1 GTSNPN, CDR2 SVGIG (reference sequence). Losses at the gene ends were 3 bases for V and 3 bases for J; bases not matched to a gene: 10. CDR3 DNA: TGTGCCTGGAGCTTAATACAGGGGCCCTACACTGAAGCTTTCTTT. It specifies CAWSLIQGPYTEAFF.

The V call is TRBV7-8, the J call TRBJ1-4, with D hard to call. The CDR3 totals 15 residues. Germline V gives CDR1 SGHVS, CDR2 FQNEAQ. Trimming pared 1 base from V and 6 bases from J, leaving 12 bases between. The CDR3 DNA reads TGTGCCAGCAGCTTAGAGGGCGGGCCGCATGAAAAACTGTTTTTT. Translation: CASSLEGGPHEKLFF.

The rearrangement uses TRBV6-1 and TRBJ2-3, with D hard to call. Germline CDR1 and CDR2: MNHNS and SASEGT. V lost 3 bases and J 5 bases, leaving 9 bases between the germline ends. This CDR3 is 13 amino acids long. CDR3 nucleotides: TGTGCCAGCAGTGAGTGGGCAGAAGATACGCAGTATTTT. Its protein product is CASSEWAEDTQYF.

CDR3 bases: TGTGCCAGCAGTTTAGGGACACCTACGGGGTCCTACGAGCAGTACTTC. Translating it yields CASSLGTPTGSYEQYF. The V and J genes are TRBV27 and TRBJ2-7; D possibly corresponds to TRBD1 (6 bases). The CDR3 is made up of 16 amino acids. The germline V and J ends were trimmed by 2 bases and 1 base, with 15 bases remaining between them. The V gene's germline CDR1 is MNHEY and CDR2 SMNVEV (reference sequence).

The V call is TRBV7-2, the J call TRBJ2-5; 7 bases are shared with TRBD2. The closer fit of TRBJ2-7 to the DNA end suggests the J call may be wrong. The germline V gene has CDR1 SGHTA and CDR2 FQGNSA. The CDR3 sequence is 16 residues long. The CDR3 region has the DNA TGTGCCAGCAGCTTACCGGGAGGACCTACTCCCTACGAGCAGTACTTC. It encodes CASSLPGGPTPYEQYF.

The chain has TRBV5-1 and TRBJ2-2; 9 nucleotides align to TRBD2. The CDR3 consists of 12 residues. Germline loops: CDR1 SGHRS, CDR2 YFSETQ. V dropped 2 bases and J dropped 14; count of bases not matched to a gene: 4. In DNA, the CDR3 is TGCGCCAGCAGCTTCCCAGCGGGAGGACTGTTTTTT. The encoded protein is CASSFPAGGLFF.

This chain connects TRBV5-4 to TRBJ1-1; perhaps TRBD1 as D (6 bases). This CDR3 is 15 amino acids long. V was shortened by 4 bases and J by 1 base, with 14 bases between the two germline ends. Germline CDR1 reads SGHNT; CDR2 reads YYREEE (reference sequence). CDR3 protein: CASSARDTRNTEAFF. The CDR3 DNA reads TGTGCCAGCAGCGCACGGGACACCCGGAACACTGAAGCTTTCTTT.

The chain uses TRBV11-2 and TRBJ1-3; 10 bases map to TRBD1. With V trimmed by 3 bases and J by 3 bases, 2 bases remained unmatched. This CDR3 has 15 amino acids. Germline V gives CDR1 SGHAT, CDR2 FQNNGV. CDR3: CASSFDRGHGNTIYF. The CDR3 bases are TGTGCCAGCAGCTTCGACAGGGGGCATGGAAACACCATATATTTT.

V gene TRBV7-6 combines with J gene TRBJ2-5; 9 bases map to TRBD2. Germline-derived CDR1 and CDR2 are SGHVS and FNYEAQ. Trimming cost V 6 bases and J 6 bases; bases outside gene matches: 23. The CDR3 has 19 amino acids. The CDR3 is CASSTRWASGKVEQQTQYF. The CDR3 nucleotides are TGTGCCAGCAGTACCCGGTGGGCTAGCGGGAAGGTGGAGCAACAGACCCAGTACTTC.

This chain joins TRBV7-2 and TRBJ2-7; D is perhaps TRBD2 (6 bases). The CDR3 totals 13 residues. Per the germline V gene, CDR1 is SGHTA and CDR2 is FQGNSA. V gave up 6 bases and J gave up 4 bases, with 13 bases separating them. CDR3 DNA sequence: TGTGCCAGCAGGGATCTGGGGGGTTACGAGCAGTACTTC. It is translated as CASRDLGGYEQYF. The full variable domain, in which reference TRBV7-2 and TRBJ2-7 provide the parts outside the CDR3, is GAGVSQSPSNKVTEKGKDVELRCDPISGHTALYWYRQSLGQGLEFLIYFQGNSAPDKSGLPSDRFSAERTGGSVSTLTIQRTQQEDSAVYLCASRDLGGYEQYFGPGTRLTVT.

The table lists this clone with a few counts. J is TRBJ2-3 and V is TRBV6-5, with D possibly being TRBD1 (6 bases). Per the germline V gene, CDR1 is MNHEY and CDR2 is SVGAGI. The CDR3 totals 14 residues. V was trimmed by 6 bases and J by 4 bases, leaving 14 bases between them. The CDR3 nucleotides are TGTGCCAGCAGCCCCCGACAGGCTTCAGATACGCAGTATTTT. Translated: CASSPRQASDTQYF.

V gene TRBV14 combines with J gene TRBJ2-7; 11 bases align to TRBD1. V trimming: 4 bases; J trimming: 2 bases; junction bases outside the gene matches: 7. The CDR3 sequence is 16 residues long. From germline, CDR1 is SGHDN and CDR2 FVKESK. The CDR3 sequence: CASSRDRGILTYEQYF. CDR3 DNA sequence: TGTGCCAGCAGCCGGGACAGGGGGATTTTGACCTACGAGCAGTACTTC.

The CDR3 DNA follows: TGTGCCACCAGCAGGTCTTATCGGGACTCTCACAATGAGCAGTTCTTC. Translating gives CATSRSYRDSHNEQFF. The rearrangement uses TRBV15 and TRBJ2-1; possibly TRBD2 for D (6 bases). Trimming cost V 3 bases and J 5 bases, with 17 bases left between them. The V gene's germline CDR1 is LNHNV and CDR2 YYDKDF (reference sequence). This CDR3 contains 16 residues.

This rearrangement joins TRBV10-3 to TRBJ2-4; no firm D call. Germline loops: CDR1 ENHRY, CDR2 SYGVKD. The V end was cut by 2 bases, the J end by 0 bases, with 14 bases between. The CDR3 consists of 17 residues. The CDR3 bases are TGTGCCATCAGTGAGACCGACTCGAGACGAGCCAAAAACATTCAGTACTTC. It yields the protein CAISETDSRRAKNIQYF.